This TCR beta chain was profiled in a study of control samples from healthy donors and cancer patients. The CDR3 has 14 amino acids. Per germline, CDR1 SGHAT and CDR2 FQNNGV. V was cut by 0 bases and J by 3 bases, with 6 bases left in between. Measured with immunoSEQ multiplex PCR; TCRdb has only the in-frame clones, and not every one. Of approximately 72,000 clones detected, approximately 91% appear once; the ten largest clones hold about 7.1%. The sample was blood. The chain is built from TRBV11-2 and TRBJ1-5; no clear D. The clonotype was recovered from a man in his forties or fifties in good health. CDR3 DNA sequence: TGTGCCAGCAGCTTAGATAACAACAATCAGCCCCAGCATTTT. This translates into CASSLDNNNQPQHF.